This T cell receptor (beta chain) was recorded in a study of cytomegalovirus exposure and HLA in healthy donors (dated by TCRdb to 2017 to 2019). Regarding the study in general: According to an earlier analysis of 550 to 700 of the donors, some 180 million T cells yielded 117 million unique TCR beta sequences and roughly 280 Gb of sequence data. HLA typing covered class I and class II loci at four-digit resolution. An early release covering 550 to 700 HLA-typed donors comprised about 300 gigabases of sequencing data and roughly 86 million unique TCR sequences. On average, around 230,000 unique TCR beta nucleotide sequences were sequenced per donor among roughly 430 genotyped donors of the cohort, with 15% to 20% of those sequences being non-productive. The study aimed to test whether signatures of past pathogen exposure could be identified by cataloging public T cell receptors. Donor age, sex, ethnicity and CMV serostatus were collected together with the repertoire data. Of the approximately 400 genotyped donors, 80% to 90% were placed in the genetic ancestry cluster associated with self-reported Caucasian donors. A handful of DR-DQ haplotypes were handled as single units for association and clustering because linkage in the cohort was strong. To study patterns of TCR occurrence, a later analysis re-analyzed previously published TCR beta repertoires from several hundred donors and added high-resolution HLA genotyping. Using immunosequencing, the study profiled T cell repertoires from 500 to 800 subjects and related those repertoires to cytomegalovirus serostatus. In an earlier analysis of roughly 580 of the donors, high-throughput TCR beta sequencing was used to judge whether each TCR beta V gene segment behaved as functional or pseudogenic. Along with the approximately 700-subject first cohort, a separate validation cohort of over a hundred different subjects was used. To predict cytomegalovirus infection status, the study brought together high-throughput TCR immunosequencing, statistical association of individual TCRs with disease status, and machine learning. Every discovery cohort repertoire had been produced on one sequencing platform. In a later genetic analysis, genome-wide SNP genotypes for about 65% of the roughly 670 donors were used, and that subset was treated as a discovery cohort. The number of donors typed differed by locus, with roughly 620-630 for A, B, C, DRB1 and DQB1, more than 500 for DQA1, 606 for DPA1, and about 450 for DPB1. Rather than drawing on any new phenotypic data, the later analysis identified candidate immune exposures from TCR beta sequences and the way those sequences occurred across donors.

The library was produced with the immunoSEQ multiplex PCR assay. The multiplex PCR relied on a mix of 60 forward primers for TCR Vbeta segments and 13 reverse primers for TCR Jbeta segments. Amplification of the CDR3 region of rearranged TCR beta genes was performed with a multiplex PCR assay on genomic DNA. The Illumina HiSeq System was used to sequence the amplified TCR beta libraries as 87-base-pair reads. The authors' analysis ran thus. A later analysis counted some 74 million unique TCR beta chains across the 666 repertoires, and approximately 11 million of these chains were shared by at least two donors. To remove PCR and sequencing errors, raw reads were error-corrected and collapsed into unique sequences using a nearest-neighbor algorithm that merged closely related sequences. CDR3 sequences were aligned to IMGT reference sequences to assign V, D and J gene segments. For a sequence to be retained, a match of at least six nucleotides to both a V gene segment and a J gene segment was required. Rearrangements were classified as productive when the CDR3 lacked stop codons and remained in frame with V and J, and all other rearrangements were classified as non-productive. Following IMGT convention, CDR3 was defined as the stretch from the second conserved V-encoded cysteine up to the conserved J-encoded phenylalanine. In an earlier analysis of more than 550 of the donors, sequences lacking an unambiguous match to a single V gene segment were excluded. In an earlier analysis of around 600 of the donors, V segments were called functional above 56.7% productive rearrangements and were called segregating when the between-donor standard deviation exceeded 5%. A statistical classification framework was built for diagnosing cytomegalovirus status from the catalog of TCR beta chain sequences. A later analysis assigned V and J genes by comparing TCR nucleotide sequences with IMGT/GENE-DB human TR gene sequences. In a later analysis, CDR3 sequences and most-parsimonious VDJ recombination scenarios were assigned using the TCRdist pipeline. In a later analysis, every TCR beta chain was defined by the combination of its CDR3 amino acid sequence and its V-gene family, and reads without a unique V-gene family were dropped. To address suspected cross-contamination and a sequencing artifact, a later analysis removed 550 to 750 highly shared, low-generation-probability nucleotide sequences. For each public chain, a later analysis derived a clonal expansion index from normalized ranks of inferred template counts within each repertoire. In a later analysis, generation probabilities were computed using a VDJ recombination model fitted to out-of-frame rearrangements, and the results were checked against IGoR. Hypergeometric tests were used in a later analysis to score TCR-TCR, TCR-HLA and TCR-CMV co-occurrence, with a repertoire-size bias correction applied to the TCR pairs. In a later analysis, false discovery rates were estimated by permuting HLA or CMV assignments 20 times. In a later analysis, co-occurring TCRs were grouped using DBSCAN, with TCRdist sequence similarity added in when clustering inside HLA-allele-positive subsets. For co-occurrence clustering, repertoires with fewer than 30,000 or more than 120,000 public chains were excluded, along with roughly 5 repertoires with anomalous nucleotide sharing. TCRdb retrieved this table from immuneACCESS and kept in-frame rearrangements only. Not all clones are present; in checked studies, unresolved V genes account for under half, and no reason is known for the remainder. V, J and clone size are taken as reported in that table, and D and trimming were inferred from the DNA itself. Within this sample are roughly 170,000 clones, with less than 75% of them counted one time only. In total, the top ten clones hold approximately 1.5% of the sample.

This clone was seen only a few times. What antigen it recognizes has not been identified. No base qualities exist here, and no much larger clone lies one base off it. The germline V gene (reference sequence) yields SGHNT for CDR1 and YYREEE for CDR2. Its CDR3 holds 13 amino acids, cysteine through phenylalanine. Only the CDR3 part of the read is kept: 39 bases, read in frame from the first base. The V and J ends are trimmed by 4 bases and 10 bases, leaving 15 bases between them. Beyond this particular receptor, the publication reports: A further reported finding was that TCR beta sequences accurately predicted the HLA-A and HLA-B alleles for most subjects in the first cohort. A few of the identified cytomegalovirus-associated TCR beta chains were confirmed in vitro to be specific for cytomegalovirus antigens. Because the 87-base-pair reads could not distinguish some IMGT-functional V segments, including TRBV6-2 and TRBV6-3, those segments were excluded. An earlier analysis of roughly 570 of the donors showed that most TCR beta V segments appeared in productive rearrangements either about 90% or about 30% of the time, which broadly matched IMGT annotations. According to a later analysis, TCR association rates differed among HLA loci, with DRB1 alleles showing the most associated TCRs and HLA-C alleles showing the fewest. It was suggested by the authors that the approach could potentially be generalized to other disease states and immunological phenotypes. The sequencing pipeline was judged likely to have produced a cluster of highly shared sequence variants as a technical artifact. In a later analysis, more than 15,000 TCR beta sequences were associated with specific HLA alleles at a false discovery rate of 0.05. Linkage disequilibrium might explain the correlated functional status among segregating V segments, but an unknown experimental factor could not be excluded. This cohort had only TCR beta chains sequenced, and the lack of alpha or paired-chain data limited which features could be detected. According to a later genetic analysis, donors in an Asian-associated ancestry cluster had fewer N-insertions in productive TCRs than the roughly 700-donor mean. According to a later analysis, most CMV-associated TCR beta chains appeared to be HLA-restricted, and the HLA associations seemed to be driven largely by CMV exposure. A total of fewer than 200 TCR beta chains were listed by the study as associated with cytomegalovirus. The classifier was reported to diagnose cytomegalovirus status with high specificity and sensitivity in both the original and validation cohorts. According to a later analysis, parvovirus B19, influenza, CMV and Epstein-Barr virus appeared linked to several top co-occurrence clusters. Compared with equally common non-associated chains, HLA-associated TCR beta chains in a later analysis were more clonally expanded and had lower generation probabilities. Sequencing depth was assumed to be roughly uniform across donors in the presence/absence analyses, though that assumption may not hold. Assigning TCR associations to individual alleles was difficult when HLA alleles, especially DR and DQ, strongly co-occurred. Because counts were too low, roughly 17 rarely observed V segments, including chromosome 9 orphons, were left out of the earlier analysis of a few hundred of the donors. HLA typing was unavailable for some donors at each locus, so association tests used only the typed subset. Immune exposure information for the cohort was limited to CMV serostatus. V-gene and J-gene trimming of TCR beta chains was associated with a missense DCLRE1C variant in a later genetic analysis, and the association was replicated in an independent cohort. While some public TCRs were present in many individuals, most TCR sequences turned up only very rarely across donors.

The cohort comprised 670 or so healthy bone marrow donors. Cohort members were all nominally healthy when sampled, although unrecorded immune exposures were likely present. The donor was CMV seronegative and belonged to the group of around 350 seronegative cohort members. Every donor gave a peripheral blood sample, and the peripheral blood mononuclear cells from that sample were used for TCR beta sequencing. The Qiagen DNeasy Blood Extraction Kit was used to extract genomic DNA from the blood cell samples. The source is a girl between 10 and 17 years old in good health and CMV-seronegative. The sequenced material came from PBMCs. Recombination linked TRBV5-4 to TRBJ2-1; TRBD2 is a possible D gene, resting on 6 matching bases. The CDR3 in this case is CASSPILRGEQFF. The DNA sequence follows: TGTGCCAGCAGCCCCATCCTCCGGGGGGAGCAGTTCTTC. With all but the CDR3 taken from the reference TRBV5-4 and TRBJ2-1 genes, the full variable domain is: ETGVTQSPTHLIKTRGQQVTLRCSSQSGHNTVSWYQQALGQGPQFIFQYYREEENGRGNFPPRFSGLQFPNYSSELNVNALELDDSALYLCASSPILRGEQFFGPGTRLTVL.